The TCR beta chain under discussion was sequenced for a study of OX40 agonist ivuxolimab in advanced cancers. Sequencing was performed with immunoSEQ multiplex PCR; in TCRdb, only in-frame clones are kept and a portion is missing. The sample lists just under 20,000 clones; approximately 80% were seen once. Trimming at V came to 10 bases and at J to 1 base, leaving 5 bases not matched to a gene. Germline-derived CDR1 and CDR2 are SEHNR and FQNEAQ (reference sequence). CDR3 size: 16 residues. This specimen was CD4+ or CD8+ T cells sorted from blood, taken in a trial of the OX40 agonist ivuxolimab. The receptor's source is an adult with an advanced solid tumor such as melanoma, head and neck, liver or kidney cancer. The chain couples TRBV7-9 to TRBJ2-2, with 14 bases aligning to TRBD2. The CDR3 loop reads CAISTSGRGNTGELFF. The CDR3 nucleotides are TGTGCCATCTCGACTAGCGGGAGGGGGAACACCGGGGAGCTGTTTTTT.